The entry below gives a single T cell receptor beta chain sequence along with its context. This sample was taken from a study of blood T cell repertoires in COVID-19. Looking at the study overall: The study drew acute and convalescent COVID-19 samples from the United States, Italy and Spain. T cells, B-cell-depleted T cells, or PBMCs supplied cDNA or gDNA.

Authors' data handling: Amplification of reference gene primers was used by the study to estimate nucleated cell counts. Here immunoSEQ multiplex PCR was the method, and the copy in TCRdb shows in-frame clones only, minus some. The V and J calls and clone size are taken from that table; D and trimming were inferred from the DNA. This table holds approximately 110,000 clones, 65% to 80% found once. The V end was cut by 3 bases, the J end by 3 bases, with 18 bases between. Germline CDR1 and CDR2: LNHDA and SQIVND (reference sequence). This CDR3 is 16 amino acids long. The TCR originated in a man aged 70-80 years with active or convalescent COVID-19. The sequenced material came from peripheral blood. J is TRBJ2-7 and V is TRBV19, with TRBD1 as a possible D gene (6 bases). The CDR3: CASSISGTPNIYEQYF. As DNA, the CDR3 is TGTGCCAGTAGTATTTCCGGGACACCTAATATCTACGAGCAGTACTTC.